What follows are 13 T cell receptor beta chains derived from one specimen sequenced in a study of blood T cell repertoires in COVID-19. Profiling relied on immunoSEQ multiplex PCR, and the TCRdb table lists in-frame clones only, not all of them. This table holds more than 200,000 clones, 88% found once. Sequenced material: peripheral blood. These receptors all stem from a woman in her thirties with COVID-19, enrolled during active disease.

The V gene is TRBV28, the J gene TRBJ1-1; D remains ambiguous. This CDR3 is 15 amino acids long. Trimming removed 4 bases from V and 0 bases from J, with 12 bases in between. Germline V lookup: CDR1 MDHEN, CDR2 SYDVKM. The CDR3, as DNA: TGTGCCAGCAGTTCCCCAGGAGGCGTGAACACTGAAGCTTTCTTT. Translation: CASSSPGGVNTEAFF.

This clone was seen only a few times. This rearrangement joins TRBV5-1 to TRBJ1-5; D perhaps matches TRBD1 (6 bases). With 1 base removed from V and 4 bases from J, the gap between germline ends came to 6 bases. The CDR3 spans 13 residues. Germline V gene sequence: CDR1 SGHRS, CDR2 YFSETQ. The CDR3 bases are TGCGCCAGCAGCTTGCAGGGGAATCAGCCCCAGCATTTT. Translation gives CASSLQGNQPQHF.

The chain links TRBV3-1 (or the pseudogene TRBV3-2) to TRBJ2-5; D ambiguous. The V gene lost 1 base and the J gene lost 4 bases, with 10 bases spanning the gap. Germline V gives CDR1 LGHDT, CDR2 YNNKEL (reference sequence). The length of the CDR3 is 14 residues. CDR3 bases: TGTGCCAGCAGCCAAGGGAGCCCGGGAGAGACCCAGTACTTC. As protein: CASSQGSPGETQYF.

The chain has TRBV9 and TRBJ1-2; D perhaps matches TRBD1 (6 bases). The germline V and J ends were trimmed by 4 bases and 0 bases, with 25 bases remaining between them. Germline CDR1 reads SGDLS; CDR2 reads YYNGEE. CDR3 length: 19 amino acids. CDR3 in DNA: TGTGCCAGCAGCAGACGTAGTATAAACAGGGCAACCCCTAACTATGGCTACACCTTC. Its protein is CASSRRSINRATPNYGYTF.

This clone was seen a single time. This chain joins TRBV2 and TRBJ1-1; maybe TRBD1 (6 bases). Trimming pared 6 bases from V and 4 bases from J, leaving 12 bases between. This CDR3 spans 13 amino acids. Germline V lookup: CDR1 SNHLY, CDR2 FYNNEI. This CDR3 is CASSYRVGTEAFF. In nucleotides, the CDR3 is TGTGCCAGCAGCTACAGGGTGGGCACTGAAGCTTTCTTT.

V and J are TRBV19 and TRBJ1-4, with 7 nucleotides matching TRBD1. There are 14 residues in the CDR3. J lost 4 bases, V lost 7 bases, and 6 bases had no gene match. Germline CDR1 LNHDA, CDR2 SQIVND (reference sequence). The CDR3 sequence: CASTRGQFNEKLFF. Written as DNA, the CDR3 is TGTGCCAGTACACGGGGACAGTTTAATGAAAAACTGTTTTTT.

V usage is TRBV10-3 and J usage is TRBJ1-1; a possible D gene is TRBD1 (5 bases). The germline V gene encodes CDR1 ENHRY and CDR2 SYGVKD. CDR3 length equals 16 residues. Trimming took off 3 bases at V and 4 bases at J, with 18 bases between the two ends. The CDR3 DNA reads TGTGCCATCAGTGATTCACTCTGGGGGGGGTCCACTGAAGCTTTCTTT. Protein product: CAISDSLWGGSTEAFF.

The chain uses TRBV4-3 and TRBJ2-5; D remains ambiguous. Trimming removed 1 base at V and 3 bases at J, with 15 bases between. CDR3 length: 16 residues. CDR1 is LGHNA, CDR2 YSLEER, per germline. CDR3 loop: CASSQGLVADKETQYF. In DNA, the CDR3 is TGCGCCAGCAGCCAAGGGCTGGTGGCGGATAAAGAGACCCAGTACTTC.

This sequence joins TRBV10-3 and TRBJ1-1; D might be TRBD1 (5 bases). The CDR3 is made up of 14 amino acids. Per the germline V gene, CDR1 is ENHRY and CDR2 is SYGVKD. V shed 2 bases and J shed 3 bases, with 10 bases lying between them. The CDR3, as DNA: TGTGCCATCAGTGAGATGCAGGGTGACACTGAAGCTTTCTTT. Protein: CAISEMQGDTEAFF.

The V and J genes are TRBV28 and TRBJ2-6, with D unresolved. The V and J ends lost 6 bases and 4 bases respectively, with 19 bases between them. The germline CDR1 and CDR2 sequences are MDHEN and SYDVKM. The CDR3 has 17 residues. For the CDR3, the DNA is TGTGCCAGCAGGGGCGATGGTGGTTCAGCCGGGGCCAACGTCCTGACTTTC. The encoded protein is CASRGDGGSAGANVLTF.

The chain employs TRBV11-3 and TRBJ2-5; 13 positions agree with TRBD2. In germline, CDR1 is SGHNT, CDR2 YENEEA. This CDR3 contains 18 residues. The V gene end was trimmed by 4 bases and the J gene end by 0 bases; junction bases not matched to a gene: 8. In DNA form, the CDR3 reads TGTGCCAGCAGCTGGGGGACTAGCGGGACGGCGTACCAAGAGACCCAGTACTTC. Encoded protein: CASSWGTSGTAYQETQYF.

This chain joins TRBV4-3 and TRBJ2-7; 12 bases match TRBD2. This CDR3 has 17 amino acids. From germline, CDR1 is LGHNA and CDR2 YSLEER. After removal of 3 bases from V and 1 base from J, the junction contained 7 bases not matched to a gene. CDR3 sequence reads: CASSQLAGGPSSYEQYF. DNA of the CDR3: TGCGCCAGCAGCCAGCTAGCGGGGGGGCCCAGTTCCTACGAGCAGTACTTC.

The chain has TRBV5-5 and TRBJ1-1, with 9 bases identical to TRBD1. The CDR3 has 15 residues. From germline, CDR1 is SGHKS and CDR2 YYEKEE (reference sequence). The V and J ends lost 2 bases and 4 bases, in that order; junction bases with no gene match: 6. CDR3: CASSLDRGGGTEAFF. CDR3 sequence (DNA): TGTGCCAGCAGCTTAGACAGGGGGGGAGGCACTGAAGCTTTCTTT.